This T cell receptor beta chain emerged from a study of blood T cell repertoires in COVID-19. Background on the study: Samples taken during acute and convalescent COVID-19 were collected in the United States, Italy and Spain.

This CDR3 has 15 amino acids. V lost 6 bases, J lost 6 bases, and 10 bases stayed unmatched. CDR1 is MNHEY, CDR2 SMNVEV, per germline (reference sequence). It was during active infection that Seattle patients were enrolled and then longitudinally followed. Original data processing: Nucleated cell counts were estimated from reference gene primer amplification. Profiling relied on immunoSEQ multiplex PCR, and the TCRdb table lists in-frame clones only, not all of them. V, J and clone size are taken as reported in that table, and D and trimming were inferred from the DNA itself. The sample shows 150,000 to 200,000 clones, about 83% of them seen only once.

Sequenced sample: peripheral blood. The chain carries TRBV27 and TRBJ2-7; 11 bases map to TRBD2. The TCR sequence derives from a person between 70 and 80 years old with COVID-19, enrolled during active disease. The CDR3 DNA reads as TGTGCCAGCAGATACCAGACTAGCGGGGTTCGCGAGCAGTACTTC. This sequence encodes CASRYQTSGVREQYF.